This T cell receptor (beta chain) was sequenced in a study of regulatory T cells in long-lasting Graves disease. The time point: newly diagnosed GD, antithyroid drugs for less than 3 months. Preparation of the TCR library used RNA extracted from PBMCs. The CDR3 consists of 14 residues. Germline trimming cut 4 bases from V and 7 bases from J; bases unmatched to any gene: 6. The germline V gene has CDR1 SGHTA and CDR2 FQGTGA. Both iRepertoire HTBI primers and Arm-PCR of CDR3 regions were used to build the TCR beta libraries. In the authors' workflow: Overall, samples carried approximately 56 TRBV and 14 TRBJ segments. TCRdb called the multiplex PCR reads again in MiXCR, with one record for every CDR3 protein. For this entry, the V and J calls and clone size follow TCRdb and not the study's own pipeline. The sample shows 350,000 to 550,000 distinct CDR3 sequences, roughly 17% of them seen only once. This clonotype was observed many times.

The same data also went into a second study, on T cells in Graves' hyperthyroidism and ophthalmopathy. That paper states: Blood samples included most of the expanded thyroid clonotypes exceeding 0.001.

J is TRBJ2-1 and V is TRBV7-3; 8 bases agree with TRBD2. Sequences were derived from peripheral blood mononuclear cells (PBMCs), sampled at new diagnosis, from a patient treated with antithyroid drugs. This clonotype was sampled from a woman between 18 and 29 years old with Graves disease. In DNA, the CDR3 is TGTGCCAGCAGCTCACGGGCGGGAGGTAATGAGCAGTTCTTC. Translating it yields CASSSRAGGNEQFF. Filled out from reference TRBV7-3 and TRBJ2-1, the complete variable domain reads GAGVSQTPSNKVTEKGKYVELRCDPISGHTALYWYRQSLGQGPEFLIYFQGTGAADDSGLPNDRFFAVRPEGSVSTLKIQRTERGDSAVYLCASSSRAGGNEQFFGPGTRLTVL.